This T cell receptor (beta chain) was found in a study of cytomegalovirus exposure and HLA in healthy donors. Study at large: Among about 179 million T cells, an earlier analysis found approximately 110 million unique TCR beta sequences. Membership in the Caucasian-associated ancestry cluster was found for about four fifths of approximately 430 genotyped donors. Study observations and caveats: Productive status was seen about 87% or about 30% of the time for most TCR beta V segments in an earlier analysis. TCR association rates varied by HLA locus in a later analysis, with DRB1 highest and HLA-C lowest.

Use of 60 Vbeta and 13 Jbeta primers characterized the PCR. Profiling relied on immunoSEQ multiplex PCR, and the TCRdb table lists in-frame clones only, not all of them. There are about 190,000 clones in the sample; less than 85% occur only once, and over 4% lies in the top ten. The length of the CDR3 is 13 residues. The V end lost 5 bases, the J end lost 1 base, and 7 bases lay between the germline ends. Germline V gene data show CDR1 as SEHNR and CDR2 as FQNEAQ (reference sequence). About this clone itself: The antigen remains unidentified.

This chain uses TRBV7-9 with TRBJ2-3; D gene uncertain. Sequencing input: PBMCs. The TCR sequence derives from a man aged 30 to 45 in good health and CMV-seropositive. The CDR3 here is CASSRLRTDTQYF. Written as DNA, the CDR3 is TGTGCCAGCAGCAGACTTCGCACAGATACGCAGTATTTT.